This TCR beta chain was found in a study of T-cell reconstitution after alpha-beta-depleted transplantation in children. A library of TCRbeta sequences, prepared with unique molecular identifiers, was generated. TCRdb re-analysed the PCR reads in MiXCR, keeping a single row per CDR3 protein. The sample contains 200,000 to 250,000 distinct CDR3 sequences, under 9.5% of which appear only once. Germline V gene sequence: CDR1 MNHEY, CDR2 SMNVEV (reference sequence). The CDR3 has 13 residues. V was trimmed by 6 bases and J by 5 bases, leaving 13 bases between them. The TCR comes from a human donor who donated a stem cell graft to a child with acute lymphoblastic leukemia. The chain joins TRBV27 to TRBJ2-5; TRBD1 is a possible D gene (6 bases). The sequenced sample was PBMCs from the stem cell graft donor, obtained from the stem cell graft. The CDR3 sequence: CASRKQGSETQYF. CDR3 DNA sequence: TGTGCCAGCAGGAAACAGGGAAGCGAGACCCAGTACTTC.